What follows is one T cell receptor (beta chain) and its context. Its antigen is undetermined. The record originates from a study of shared clonotypes between healthy human individuals. Study conclusions and caveats: Large depth notwithstanding, sorted-subset sequencing proved incomplete by rarefaction. Generation probability values for non-shared clonotypes were lower than those for clonotypes shared by all four donors.

Assay execution proceeded at the deep level. In the source study's methods: ImmunoSEQ junction-only sequences lacked quality scores, so their filtering differed. Clones were read by immunoSEQ multiplex PCR, and TCRdb kept only the in-frame ones, dropping some. That table supplies the V and J calls and clone size; D and trimming were determined from the DNA. The sample holds a few million clones, just over 90% seen once. CDR3 size: 16 residues. The chain couples TRBV21-1 to TRBJ2-7; the D call of TRBD2 is as the table states it, not checked on the DNA. TRBV21-1 is flagged as a pseudogene. Sequencing was carried out using naive CD4+ T cells sorted from blood. Described subset: CD45RA+ positively selected. This clonotype was sampled from a man between 18 and 29 years old in good health. CDR3 sequence (DNA): TGTGCCAGCAGCAGGATTTGCGGGAATATCTACTACGAGCAGTACTTC. Translation: CASSRICGNIYYEQYF.